The 11 T cell receptor beta chains below all came from one sample that was sequenced in a study of T cells in Graves' hyperthyroidism and ophthalmopathy. Amplification targeted TCR beta CDR3 regions from RNA transcripts. During a first-round RT-PCR of the TCR CDR3, the HTBI primer set was used. A single record per CDR3 protein comes from TCRdb applying MiXCR to the multiplex PCR reads. The repertoire holds roughly 400,000 distinct CDR3 sequences, with approximately 14% as singletons. The sequencing sample was made of blood. Receptors were obtained from a woman under 30 with Graves' hyperthyroidism that later progressed to Graves' ophthalmopathy.

This clonotype was seen repeatedly, ten times or more. The chain employs TRBV5-5 and TRBJ2-4; D is possibly TRBD1 (5 bases). The CDR3 runs 13 residues. The germline V gene has CDR1 SGHKS and CDR2 YYEKEE (reference sequence). V shed 0 bases and J shed 9 bases, with 10 bases lying between them. CDR3 residues: CASSLGQGSIQYF. In DNA, the CDR3 is TGTGCCAGCAGCTTGGGGCAGGGTAGCATTCAGTACTTC.

The CDR3 sequence is CASSPPGFSNQPQHF. Here the CDR3 DNA reads TGTGCCAGCAGTCCCCCGGGATTTAGCAATCAGCCCCAGCATTTT. The gene calls are TRBV12-3 or TRBV12-4 and TRBJ1-5, with unresolved D. Trimming removed 5 bases at V and 0 bases at J, with 11 bases between. The CDR3 covers 15 residues.

There are many counts of this clonotype. This chain uses TRBV2 with TRBJ2-1; tentative D call: TRBD2 (6 bases). CDR1 and CDR2 (germline): SNHLY, FYNNEI. Trimming pared 6 bases from V and 9 bases from J, leaving 12 bases between. The CDR3 totals 12 residues. The CDR3 sequence is CASRGSGGEQFF. In nucleotides, the CDR3 is TGTGCCAGCAGGGGATCCGGGGGTGAGCAGTTCTTC. Combining the CDR3 with reference TRBV2 and TRBJ2-1 gives the whole variable domain EPEVTQTPSHQVTQMGQEVILRCVPISNHLYFYWYRQILGQKVEFLVSFYNNEISEKSEIFDDQFSVERPDGSNFTLKIRSTKLEDSAMYFCASRGSGGEQFFGPGTRLTVL.

This chain links TRBV6-5 with TRBJ2-3; 8 bases match TRBD2. This CDR3 has 17 amino acids. CDR1 is MNHEY, CDR2 SVGAGI, per germline. The trim removed 0 bases at V and 1 base at J, leaving 6 bases unmatched. The CDR3 sequence: CASSYSGGRSGTDTQYF. The CDR3 DNA reads as TGTGCCAGCAGTTACTCTGGCGGGAGGAGCGGCACAGATACGCAGTATTTT.

This clonotype was counted at least ten times. The chain joins TRBV19 to TRBJ1-1, with a weak D call TRBD1 (5 bases). The germline V gene encodes CDR1 LNHDA and CDR2 SQIVND (reference sequence). V was cut by 6 bases and J by 1 base, with 12 bases left in between. CDR3 length: 14 amino acids. The CDR3 DNA sequence: TGTGCCAGTAGGGAAACGGGGGGGAACACTGAAGCTTTCTTT. This translates into CASRETGGNTEAFF.

The chain uses TRBV29-1 and TRBJ2-3; TRBD2 aligns across 10 bases. Germline CDR1 reads SQVTM; CDR2 reads ANQGSEA. V shed 0 bases and J 6 bases; nucleotides not matched to a gene: 12. The CDR3 has 17 amino acids. The CDR3 nucleotides are TGCAGCGTTGAAGATATAGGGCTAGCGGGAGTTTCCGATACGCAGTATTTT. Protein product: CSVEDIGLAGVSDTQYF.

The J gene is TRBJ2-4, the V gene TRBV7-2; D gene ambiguous. Germline V gene sequence: CDR1 SGHTA, CDR2 FQGNSA. V was cut by 4 bases and J by 4 bases, with 14 bases left in between. The length of the CDR3 is 15 residues. The CDR3 protein is CASSSARTVKNIQYF. CDR3 bases: TGTGCCAGCAGCTCCGCCAGGACGGTTAAAAACATTCAGTACTTC.

This clonotype was seen a handful of times. V is TRBV10-3 and J is TRBJ1-1; TRBD1 might be the D (6 bases). Looked up from germline, CDR1 is ENHRY and CDR2 is SYGVKD. Trimming left V 3 bases short and J 2 bases short, with 10 bases between. This CDR3 has 14 residues. The CDR3 bases are TGTGCCATCAGTGAATCGGGACACAACACTGAAGCTTTCTTT. The encoded protein is CAISESGHNTEAFF.

The table lists this clonotype with a few counts. The chain links TRBV29-1 to TRBJ2-1, with 11 nucleotides matching TRBD1. V was pared by 6 bases and J by 8 bases, with 18 bases of the junction left unmatched. The CDR3 spans 17 residues. CDR1 SQVTM and CDR2 ANQGSEA come from the germline V gene. CDR3 coding DNA: TGCAGCGTCGCCGGACAGGGGGCGGCGGGAGGGCCATATGAGCAGTTCTTC. Translating it yields CSVAGQGAAGGPYEQFF.

The J gene is TRBJ1-1, the V gene TRBV29-1; D perhaps matches TRBD1 (5 bases). From germline, CDR1 is SQVTM and CDR2 ANQGSEA. This CDR3 has 11 amino acids. Trimming took 4 bases from V and 3 from J, leaving 6 bases between them. CDR3 coding DNA: TGCAGCGTTGGCAGGGACACTGAAGCTTTCTTT. Translation gives CSVGRDTEAFF.

Turning to this clonotype: A read error is possible here, since a much larger clone lies one base away. V gene TRBV29-1 combines with J gene TRBJ1-1; D may be TRBD1 (5 bases). The CDR3 spans 13 residues. Per the germline V gene, CDR1 is SQVTM and CDR2 is ANQGSEA. CDR3 sequence reads: CGVVVTVYTEAFF. The CDR3 coding sequence is TGCGGCGTTGTCGTGACAGTGTACACTGAAGCTTTCTTT.